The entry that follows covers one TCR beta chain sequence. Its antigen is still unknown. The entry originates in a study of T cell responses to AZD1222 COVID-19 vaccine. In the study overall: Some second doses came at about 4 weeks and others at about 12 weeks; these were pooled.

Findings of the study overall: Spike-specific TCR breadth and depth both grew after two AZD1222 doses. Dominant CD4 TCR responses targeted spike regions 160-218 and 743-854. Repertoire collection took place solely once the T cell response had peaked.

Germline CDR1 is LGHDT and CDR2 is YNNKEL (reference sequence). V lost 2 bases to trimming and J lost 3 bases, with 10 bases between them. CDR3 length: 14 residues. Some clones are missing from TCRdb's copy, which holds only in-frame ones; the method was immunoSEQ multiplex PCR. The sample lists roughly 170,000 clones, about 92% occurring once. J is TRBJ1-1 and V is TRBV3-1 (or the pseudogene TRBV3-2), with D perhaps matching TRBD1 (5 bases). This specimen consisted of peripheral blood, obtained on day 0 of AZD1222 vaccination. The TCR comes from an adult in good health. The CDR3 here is CASSQRGMYTEAFF. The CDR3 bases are TGTGCCAGCAGCCAACGGGGGATGTACACTGAAGCTTTCTTT.